This T cell receptor beta chain was obtained from a study of Graves' ophthalmopathy and Graves' hyperthyroidism. Study results and caveats: Prediction of ophthalmopathy progression reached about 70% sensitivity and under 80% specificity.

Additional autoimmune diseases, uncontrolled infections, pregnancy or lactation disqualified patients. Investigators amplified TCR beta CDR3 regions from RNA transcripts. Second-round multiplex PCR came after a first-round RT-PCR that employed HTBI primers. TCRdb reprocessed the multiplex PCR reads with MiXCR, giving one entry per CDR3 protein. The data contain over a million distinct CDR3 sequences, roughly 35% of them singletons. The V gene's germline CDR1 is SGHTA and CDR2 FQGNSA. V lost 5 bases, J lost 4 bases, and 14 bases lay in between. The CDR3 consists of 14 residues. There are many counts of this clonotype. Its antigen is not known.

Sequencing was performed on peripheral blood or thyroid tissue (not recorded which). This chain joins TRBV7-2 and TRBJ1-1; D call uncertain. This clonotype was obtained from an adult man with Graves' hyperthyroidism. Here the CDR3 DNA reads TGTGCCAGCAGCCTTTGGGCAGGAGGCACTGAAGCTTTCTTT. This gives the protein CASSLWAGGTEAFF.